This TCR beta chain comes out of a study of T cell responses to AZD1222 COVID-19 vaccine. General study results and limits: Across spike, vaccine-associated CD4 TCRs were found, dominant at 160-218 and 743-854. At baseline, just 5 or 6 AZD1222 recipients tested seropositive. Close to half of all spike-specific TCRs reportedly target regions of the variants that are unmutated.

The CDR3 spans 16 residues. V was trimmed by 2 bases and J by 5 bases, leaving 16 bases between them. CDR1 and CDR2 from the germline V gene are SEHNR and FQNEAQ (reference sequence). Analysis merged second doses at about 4 or about 12 weeks. Points on this clone: Its target is not known.

Method: immunoSEQ multiplex PCR; TCRdb's copy keeps in-frame clones and lacks some. The profile shows 150,000 to 190,000 clones, roughly 90% of them singletons. The receptor comes from an adult who received the AZD1222 COVID-19 vaccine. Sequenced here: peripheral blood, sampled 28 days after the second AZD1222 dose. The chain employs TRBV7-9 and TRBJ2-1; no clear D gene. The CDR3, as DNA: TGTGCCAGCAGCTTACGATCGGCCATTCTAGACAATGAGCAGTTCTTC. This encodes CASSLRSAILDNEQFF.